This TCR beta chain is from a study of shared clonotypes between healthy human individuals. This CDR3 has 15 amino acids. Germline CDR1 MGHDK, CDR2 SYGVNS. The V and J ends lost 1 base and 2 bases, in that order; junction bases with no gene match: 3. About this clone: The sample has other DNA sequences that encode this CDR3 too.

Produced via immunoSEQ multiplex PCR; TCRdb's table is partial and in-frame only. The table records about 2,500,000 clones, over 85% of them present only once. The V gene is TRBV25-1, the J gene TRBJ2-7, with 9 bases aligning to TRBD1. The sequence came from a man aged 18 to 35 in good health. The sample comprised naive CD4+ T cells sorted from blood. As for subset: CD45RA+ positively selected. CDR3 nucleotides: TGTGCCAGCAGTGAATTGGGACAGGGTACCTACGAGCAGTACTTC. The encoded protein is CASSELGQGTYEQYF.